The 8 T cell receptor beta chains given below trace back to one sample, sequenced in a study of T cell repertoires in cytomegalovirus infection. TCRdb re-called the reads through MiXCR, storing one row per CDR3 protein. Of about 920,000 distinct CDR3 sequences in the sample, 25% to 40% were seen once. Their antigen targets remain unknown. This specimen was cultured CD8+ T cells from PBMCs, taken from culture after CMV antigen stimulation. The source is a human donor in good health (CMV status not recorded). Some clones in this sample may be carry-over from other donors' samples.

This clonotype was seen at least ten times. This rearrangement joins TRBV6-5 to TRBJ2-6; D is possibly TRBD1 (6 bases). Trimming cost V 0 bases and J 4 bases, with 13 bases left between them. Germline assignment: CDR1 MNHEY and CDR2 SVGAGI. The CDR3 is made up of 17 amino acids. As DNA, the CDR3 is TGTGCCAGCAGTTACTCGATAGGGGGATCAGGGGCCAACGTCCTGACTTTC. This gives the protein CASSYSIGGSGANVLTF.

As regards this clonotype: The junction shows a germline mismatch at one end, possibly a read error. The chain has TRBV7-6 and TRBJ1-1; perhaps TRBD1 as D (5 bases). The CDR3 is 15 amino acids. Per germline, CDR1 SGHVS and CDR2 FNYEAQ. The CDR3, as DNA: TGTCCCAGCAGCTTAAGGGCCCAGGGTTGGACTGAAGCTTTCTTT. Its translation: CPSSLRAQGWTEAFF.

CDR3 amino acids: CASSLAGSPETQYF. The CDR3 nucleotides read TGTGCCAGCAGCTTAGCAGGCAGCCCAGAGACCCAGTACTTC. This chain links TRBV11-3 with TRBJ2-5; D is unclear. The CDR3 spans 14 residues. CDR1 is SGHNT, CDR2 YENEEA, per germline. V gave up 1 base and J gave up 4 bases, with 10 bases separating them.

The V call is TRBV27, the J call TRBJ1-1; D possibly corresponds to TRBD1 (5 bases). Deletions cut 3 bases from V and 5 bases from J, with 16 bases between. Germline-derived CDR1 and CDR2 are MNHEY and SMNVEV (reference sequence). The CDR3 length is 15 residues. CDR3 in amino acids: CASSFGVGGLTEAFF. DNA of the CDR3: TGTGCCAGCAGTTTTGGGGTGGGGGGACTTACTGAAGCTTTCTTT.

This CDR3 reads CSVWRGDGTYNEQFF. Written as DNA, the CDR3 is TGCAGCGTTTGGAGGGGGGACGGAACCTACAATGAGCAGTTCTTC. This rearrangement joins TRBV29-1 to TRBJ2-1, with D perhaps matching TRBD1 or TRBD2 (6 bases each). Trimming pared 5 bases from V and 2 bases from J, leaving 16 bases between. The CDR3 runs to 15 residues. The V gene's germline CDR1 is SQVTM and CDR2 ANQGSEA.

This clonotype turned up a few times. This rearrangement joins TRBV10-3 to TRBJ1-6; TRBD1 matches 11 bases. The CDR3 runs to 14 residues. Per the germline V gene, CDR1 is ENHRY and CDR2 is SYGVKD. Germline trimming cut 7 bases from V and 7 bases from J; bases unmatched to any gene: 3. The CDR3 bases are TGTGCCATCACCGGGGACAGGGGGAATTCACCCCTCCACTTT. Translating gives CAITGDRGNSPLHF.

The genes are TRBV18 and TRBJ1-5; D perhaps matches TRBD1 (5 bases). This CDR3 comprises 18 residues. The ends were cut back, 4 bases at V and 2 bases at J, with 21 bases in the middle. Germline values: CDR1 KGHSH, CDR2 LQKENI. CDR3 nucleotides: TGTGCCAGCTCACTCAGACTCGCCAGGGACTTTCGCAATCAGCCCCAGCATTTT. Translated, it gives CASSLRLARDFRNQPQHF.

This clonotype showed up just a few times. The chain combines TRBV12-3 or TRBV12-4 with TRBJ2-1; 8 nucleotides line up with TRBD1. The CDR3 is 15 amino acids. Trimming at V came to 6 bases and at J to 1 base, leaving 5 bases not matched to a gene. In DNA form, the CDR3 reads TGTGCCAGCAGGCGACAGGGGTTTTCCTACAATGAGCAGTTCTTC. Its translation is CASRRQGFSYNEQFF.